This TCR beta chain was observed in a study of shared clonotypes between healthy human individuals. General study results and limits: Naive CD4 clonotypes were shared across a few donors at roughly 5.3%.

The assay ran at deep level. Each cell subset's genomic DNA was divided evenly among several immunoSEQ plates. Clones were read by immunoSEQ multiplex PCR, and TCRdb kept only the in-frame ones, dropping some. The table lists around 1,000,000 clones, around 77% of them singletons. This clone was detected only a few times. The antigen remains unidentified. This CDR3 has 16 amino acids. Germline V gene data show CDR1 as LGHNA and CDR2 as YNFKEQ. The V and J ends lost 1 base and 7 bases respectively, with 20 bases between them. The J gene is TRBJ2-7, the V gene TRBV4-2; D perhaps matches TRBD2 (6 bases). The sequence was collected from a man between 18 and 35 years old in good health. Some clones in this sample may be carry-over from other donors' samples. Sequenced input: memory CD4+ T cells from PBMCs. Documented subset: CD45RA-negative fraction. The CDR3 loop is CASSQGLASGLLEQYF. CDR3 sequence (DNA): TGTGCCAGCAGCCAAGGATTAGCTTCGGGACTGCTAGAGCAGTACTTC.